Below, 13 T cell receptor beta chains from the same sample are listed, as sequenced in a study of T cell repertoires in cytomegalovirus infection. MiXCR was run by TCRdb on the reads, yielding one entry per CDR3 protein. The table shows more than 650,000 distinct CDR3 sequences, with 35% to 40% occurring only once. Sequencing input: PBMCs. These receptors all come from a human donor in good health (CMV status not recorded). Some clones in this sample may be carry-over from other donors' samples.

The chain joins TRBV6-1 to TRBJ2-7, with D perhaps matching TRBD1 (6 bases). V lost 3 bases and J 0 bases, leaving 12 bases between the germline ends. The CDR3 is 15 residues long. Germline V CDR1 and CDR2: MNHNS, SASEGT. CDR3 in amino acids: CASSDQSGHSYEQYF. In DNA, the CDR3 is TGTGCCAGCAGTGATCAATCGGGACACTCCTACGAGCAGTACTTC.

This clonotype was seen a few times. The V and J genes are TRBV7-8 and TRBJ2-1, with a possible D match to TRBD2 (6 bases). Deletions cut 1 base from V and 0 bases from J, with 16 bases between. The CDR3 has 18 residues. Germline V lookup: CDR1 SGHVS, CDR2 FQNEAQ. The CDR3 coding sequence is TGTGCCAGCAGCTTAGAGGTCGGGGGAGCGGGCTCCTACAATGAGCAGTTCTTC. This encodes CASSLEVGGAGSYNEQFF.

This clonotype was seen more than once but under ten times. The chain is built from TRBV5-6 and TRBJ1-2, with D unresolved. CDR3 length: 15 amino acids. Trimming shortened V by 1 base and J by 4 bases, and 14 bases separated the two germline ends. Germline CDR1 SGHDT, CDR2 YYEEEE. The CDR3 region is CASSLSVVWSYGYTF. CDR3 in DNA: TGTGCCAGCAGCTTGTCAGTGGTCTGGAGCTATGGCTACACCTTC.

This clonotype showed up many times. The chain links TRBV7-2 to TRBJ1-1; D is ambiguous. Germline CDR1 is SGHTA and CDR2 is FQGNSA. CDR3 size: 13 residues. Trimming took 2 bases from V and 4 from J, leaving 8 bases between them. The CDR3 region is CASSLIRSTEAFF. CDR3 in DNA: TGTGCCAGCAGCTTAATCAGGAGCACTGAAGCTTTCTTT. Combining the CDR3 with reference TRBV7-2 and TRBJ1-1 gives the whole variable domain GAGVSQSPSNKVTEKGKDVELRCDPISGHTALYWYRQSLGQGLEFLIYFQGNSAPDKSGLPSDRFSAERTGGSVSTLTIQRTQQEDSAVYLCASSLIRSTEAFFGQGTRLTVV.

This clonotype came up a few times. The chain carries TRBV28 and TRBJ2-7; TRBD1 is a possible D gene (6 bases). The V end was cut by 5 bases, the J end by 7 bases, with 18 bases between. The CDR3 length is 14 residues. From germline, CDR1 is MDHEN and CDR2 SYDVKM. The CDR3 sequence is CASSKGHGLREQYF. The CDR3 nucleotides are TGTGCCAGCAGTAAGGGACACGGCTTGAGAGAGCAGTACTTC.

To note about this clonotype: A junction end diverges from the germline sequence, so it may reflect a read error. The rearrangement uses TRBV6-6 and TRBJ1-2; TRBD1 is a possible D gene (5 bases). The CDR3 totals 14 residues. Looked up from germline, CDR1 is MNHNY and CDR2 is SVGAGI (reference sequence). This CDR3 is CASIYLDNPYGYTF. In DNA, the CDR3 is TGTGCCAGCATTTACTTGGACAACCCCTATGGCTACACCTTC.

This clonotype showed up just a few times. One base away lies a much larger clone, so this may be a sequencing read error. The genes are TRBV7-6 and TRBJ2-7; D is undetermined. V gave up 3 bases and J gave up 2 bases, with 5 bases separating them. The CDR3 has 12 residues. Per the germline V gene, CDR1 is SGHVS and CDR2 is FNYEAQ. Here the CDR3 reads CASSFDPYEQYF. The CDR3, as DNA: TGTGCCAGCAGCTTTGATCCCTACGAGCAGTACTTC.

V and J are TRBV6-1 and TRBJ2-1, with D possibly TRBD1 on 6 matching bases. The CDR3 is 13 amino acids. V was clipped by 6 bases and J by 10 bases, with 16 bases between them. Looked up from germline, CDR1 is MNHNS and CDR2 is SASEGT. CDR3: CASRPLRGYEQFF. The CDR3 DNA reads TGTGCCAGCAGACCACTCAGGGGCTACGAGCAGTTCTTC.

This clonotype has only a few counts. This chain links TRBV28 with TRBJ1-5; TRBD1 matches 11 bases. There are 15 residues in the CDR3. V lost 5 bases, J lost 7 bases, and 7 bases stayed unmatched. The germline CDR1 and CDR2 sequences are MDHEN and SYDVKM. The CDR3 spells CASSPGTGGWQPQHF. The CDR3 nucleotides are TGTGCCAGCAGTCCTGGGACAGGGGGTTGGCAGCCCCAGCATTTT.

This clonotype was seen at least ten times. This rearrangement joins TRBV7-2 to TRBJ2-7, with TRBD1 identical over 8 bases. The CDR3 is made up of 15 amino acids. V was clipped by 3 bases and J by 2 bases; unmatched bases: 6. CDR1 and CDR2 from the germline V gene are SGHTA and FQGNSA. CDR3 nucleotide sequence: TGTGCCAGCAGCTTCGCTCCGGGACAGGCCTACGAGCAGTACTTC. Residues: CASSFAPGQAYEQYF.

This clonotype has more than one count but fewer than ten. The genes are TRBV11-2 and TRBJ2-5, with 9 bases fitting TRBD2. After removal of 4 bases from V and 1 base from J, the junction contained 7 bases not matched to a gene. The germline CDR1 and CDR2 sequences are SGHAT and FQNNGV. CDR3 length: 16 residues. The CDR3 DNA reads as TGTGCCAGCAGCTCCTTAGCGGGAGCCAGCCAAGAGACCCAGTACTTC. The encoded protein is CASSSLAGASQETQYF.

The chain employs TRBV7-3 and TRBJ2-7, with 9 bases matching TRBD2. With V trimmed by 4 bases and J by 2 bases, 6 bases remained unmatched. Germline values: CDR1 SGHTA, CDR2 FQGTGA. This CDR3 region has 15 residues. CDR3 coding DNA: TGTGCCAGCAGCTCCTCTAGCGGGGAGCCCTACGAGCAGTACTTC. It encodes CASSSSSGEPYEQYF.

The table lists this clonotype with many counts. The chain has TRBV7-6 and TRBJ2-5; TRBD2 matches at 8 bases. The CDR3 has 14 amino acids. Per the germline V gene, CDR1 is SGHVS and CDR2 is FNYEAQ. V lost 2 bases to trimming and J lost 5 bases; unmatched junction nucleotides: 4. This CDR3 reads CASSLSGSRETQYF. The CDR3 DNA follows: TGTGCCAGCAGCTTAAGCGGGAGTCGGGAGACCCAGTACTTC.